This T cell receptor beta chain was sequenced for a study of blood T cell repertoires in COVID-19. About the research overall: Samples came from the United States, Italy and Spain, spanning acute and convalescent COVID-19. Nucleic acid was either cDNA or gDNA, and it came from T cells, B-cell-depleted T cells, or PBMCs.

How the authors handled the data: Quantification of nucleated cells was approximated via reference gene primer amplification. This table comes from immunoSEQ multiplex PCR, and its TCRdb copy is limited to in-frame clones, with some not included. V, J and clone size are those of that table, while D and trimming were read from the DNA. The data show more than 250,000 clones, 89% seen once. V trimming: 4 bases; J trimming: 3 bases; junction bases outside the gene matches: 2. The CDR3 contains 15 residues. Germline V gene sequence: CDR1 MNHEY, CDR2 SMNVEV (reference sequence). Input material: peripheral blood. V gene TRBV27 combines with J gene TRBJ2-2; 10 bases agree with TRBD1. The receptor was isolated from a man between 18 and 29 years old who had recovered from COVID-19. CDR3 nucleotides: TGTGCCAGCAGTTCCGGACAGGGGGACACCGGGGAGCTGTTTTTT. Translating it yields CASSSGQGDTGELFF.